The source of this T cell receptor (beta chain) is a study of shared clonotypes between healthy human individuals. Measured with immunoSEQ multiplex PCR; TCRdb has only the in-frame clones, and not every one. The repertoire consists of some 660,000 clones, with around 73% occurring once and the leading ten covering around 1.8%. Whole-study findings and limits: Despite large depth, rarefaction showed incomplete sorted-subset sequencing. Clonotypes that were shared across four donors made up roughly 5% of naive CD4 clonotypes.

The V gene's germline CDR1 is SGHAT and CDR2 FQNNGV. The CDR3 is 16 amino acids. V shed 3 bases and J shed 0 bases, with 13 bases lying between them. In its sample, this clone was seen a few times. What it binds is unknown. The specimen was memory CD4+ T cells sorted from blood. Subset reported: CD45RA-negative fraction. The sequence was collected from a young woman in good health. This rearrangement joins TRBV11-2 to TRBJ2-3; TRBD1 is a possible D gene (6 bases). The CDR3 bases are TGTGCCAGCAGCTTTTGGACAGTCTCTAGCACAGATACGCAGTATTTT. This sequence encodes CASSFWTVSSTDTQYF.